This TCR beta chain originates from a study of shared clonotypes between healthy human individuals. The wider study: The donors, two women and a few men, were aged 18 to 49.

Scientists sequenced DNA from unsorted PBMC on ten immunoSEQ deep assay plates. The method was immunoSEQ multiplex PCR; TCRdb's version includes in-frame clones alone and lacks a portion of them. Among about half a million clones, around 80% were seen once, and the ten largest hold about 12%. Germline-derived CDR1 and CDR2 are LNHNV and YYDKDF (reference sequence). V was pared by 5 bases and J by 5 bases, with 18 bases between. This CDR3 region has 15 residues. This TCR was recovered from a woman aged 40 to 55 in good health. Some clones in this sample may be carry-over from other donors' samples. V usage is TRBV15 and J usage is TRBJ1-2; D may be TRBD1 (5 bases). Sequencing was performed on PBMCs. CDR3 protein: CATSPLGELSYGYTF. The CDR3 coding sequence is TGTGCCACCAGCCCCCTAGGGGAGTTATCGTATGGCTACACCTTC.